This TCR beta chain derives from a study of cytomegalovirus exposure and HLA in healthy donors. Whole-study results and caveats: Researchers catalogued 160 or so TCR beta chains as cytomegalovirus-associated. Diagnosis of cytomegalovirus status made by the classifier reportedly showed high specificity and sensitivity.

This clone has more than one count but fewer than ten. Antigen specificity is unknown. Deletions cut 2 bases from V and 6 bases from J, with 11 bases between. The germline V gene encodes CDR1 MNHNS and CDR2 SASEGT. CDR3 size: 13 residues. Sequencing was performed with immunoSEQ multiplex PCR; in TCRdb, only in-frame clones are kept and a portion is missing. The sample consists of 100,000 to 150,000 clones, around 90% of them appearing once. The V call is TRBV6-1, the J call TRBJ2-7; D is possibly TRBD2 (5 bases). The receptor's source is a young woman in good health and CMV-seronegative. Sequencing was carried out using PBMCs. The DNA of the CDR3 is TGTGCCAGCAGTGAAAGCGGAAAGGCCGAGCAGTACTTC. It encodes CASSESGKAEQYF.